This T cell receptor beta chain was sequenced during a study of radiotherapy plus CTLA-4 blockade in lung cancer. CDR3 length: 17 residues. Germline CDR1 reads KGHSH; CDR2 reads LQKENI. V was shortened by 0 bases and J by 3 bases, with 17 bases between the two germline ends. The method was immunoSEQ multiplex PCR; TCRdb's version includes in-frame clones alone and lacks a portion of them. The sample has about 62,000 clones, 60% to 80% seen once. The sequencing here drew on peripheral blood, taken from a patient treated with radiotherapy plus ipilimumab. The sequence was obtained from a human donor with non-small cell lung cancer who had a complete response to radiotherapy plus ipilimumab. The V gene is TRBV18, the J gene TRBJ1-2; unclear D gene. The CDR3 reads CASSPPVQRSRDYGYTF. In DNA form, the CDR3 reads TGTGCCAGCTCACCACCGGTTCAGAGGAGCCGGGACTATGGCTACACCTTC.